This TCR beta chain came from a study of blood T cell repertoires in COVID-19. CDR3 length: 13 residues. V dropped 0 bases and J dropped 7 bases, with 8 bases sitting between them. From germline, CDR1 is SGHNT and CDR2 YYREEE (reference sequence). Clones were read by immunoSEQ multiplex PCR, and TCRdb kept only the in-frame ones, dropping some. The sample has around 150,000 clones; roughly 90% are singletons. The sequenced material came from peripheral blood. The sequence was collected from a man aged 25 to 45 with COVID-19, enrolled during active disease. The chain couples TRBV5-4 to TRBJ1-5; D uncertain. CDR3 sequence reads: CASSLAAGQPQHF. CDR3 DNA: TGTGCCAGCAGCTTGGCCGCGGGCCAGCCCCAGCATTTT.